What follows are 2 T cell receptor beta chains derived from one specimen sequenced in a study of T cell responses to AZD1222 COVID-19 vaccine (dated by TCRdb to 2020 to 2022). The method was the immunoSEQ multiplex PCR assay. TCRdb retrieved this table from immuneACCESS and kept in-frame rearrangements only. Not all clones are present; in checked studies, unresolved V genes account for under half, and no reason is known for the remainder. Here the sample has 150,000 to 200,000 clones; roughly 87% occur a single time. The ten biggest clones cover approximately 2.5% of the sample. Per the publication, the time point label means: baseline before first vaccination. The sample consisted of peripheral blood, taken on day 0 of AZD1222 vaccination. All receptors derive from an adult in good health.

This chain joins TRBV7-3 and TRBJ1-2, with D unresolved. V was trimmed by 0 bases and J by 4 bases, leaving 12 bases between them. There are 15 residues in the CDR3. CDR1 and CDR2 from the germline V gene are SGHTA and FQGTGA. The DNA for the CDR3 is TGTGCCAGCAGCTTAACGGCAGCGGCCGTCTATGGCTACACCTTC. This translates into CASSLTAAAVYGYTF.

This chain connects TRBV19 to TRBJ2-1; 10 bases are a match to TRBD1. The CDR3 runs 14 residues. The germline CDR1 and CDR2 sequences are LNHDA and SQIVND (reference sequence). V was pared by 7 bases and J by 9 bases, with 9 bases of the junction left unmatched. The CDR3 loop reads CASKGQGLPGEQFF. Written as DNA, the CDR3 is TGTGCCAGTAAGGGACAGGGGCTTCCCGGTGAGCAGTTCTTC.